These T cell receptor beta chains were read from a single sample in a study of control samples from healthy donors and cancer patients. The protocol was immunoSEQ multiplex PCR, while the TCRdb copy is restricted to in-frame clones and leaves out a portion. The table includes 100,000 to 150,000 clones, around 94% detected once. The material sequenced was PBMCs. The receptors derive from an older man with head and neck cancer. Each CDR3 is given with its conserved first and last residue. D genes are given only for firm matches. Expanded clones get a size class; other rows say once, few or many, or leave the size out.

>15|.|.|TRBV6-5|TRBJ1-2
CASSYQGSGAGGYTF
TGTGCCAGCAGTTACCAAGGATCAGGGGCAGGGGGCTACACCTTC
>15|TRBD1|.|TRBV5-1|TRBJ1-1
CASKEDPGGGTEAFF
TGCGCCAGCAAAGAAGATCCAGGGGGAGGGACTGAAGCTTTCTTT
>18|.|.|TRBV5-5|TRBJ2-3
CASSGREGGVLSSDTQYF
TGTGCCAGCAGCGGGCGGGAAGGGGGCGTATTGTCCTCAGATACGCAGTATTTT
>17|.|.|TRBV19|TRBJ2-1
CASSIDPSGDYYNEQFF
TGTGCCAGTAGTATAGATCCCAGCGGAGACTACTACAATGAGCAGTTCTTC
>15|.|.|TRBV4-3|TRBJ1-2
CASSQDAGEGYGYTF
TGCGCCAGCAGCCAAGATGCAGGGGAGGGCTATGGCTACACCTTC
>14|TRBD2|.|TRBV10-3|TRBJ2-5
CAISLRGGQETQYF
TGTGCCATCAGCCTCCGGGGGGGCCAAGAGACCCAGTACTTC
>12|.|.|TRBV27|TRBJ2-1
CASSFQGVQQFF
TGTGCCAGCAGTTTCCAGGGAGTTCAGCAGTTCTTC
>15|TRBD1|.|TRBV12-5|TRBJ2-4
CASGLGQGDKNIQYF
TGTGCTAGTGGTTTAGGACAGGGAGACAAAAACATTCAGTACTTC
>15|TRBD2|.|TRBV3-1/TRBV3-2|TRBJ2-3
CASSQPAGLTDTQYF
TGTGCCAGCAGCCAGCCAGCGGGACTCACAGATACGCAGTATTTT
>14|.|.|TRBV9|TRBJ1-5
CASSGDSRGQPQHF
TGTGCCAGCAGCGGGGACTCTCGGGGTCAGCCCCAGCATTTT
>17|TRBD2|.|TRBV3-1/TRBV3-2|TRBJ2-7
CASSRGTSGGASYEQYF
TGTGCCAGCAGCCGCGGGACTAGCGGGGGGGCCTCCTACGAGCAGTACTTC
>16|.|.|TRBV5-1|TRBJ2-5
CASSLDPTGIQETQYF
TGCGCCAGCAGCTTGGACCCAACAGGGATCCAAGAGACCCAGTACTTC
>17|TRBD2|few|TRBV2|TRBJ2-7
CASSTPKGLAASYEQYF
TGTGCCAGCAGTACTCCCAAAGGACTAGCCGCATCCTACGAGCAGTACTTC
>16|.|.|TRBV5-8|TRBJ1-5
CASSLRIRSPNQPQHF
TGTGCCAGCAGCTTGAGAATCAGGAGCCCCAATCAGCCCCAGCATTTT
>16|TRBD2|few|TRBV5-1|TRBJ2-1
CASSTRLAGGNNEQFF
TGCGCCAGCAGCACAAGACTAGCGGGAGGGAACAATGAGCAGTTCTTC
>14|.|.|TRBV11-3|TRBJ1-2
CASSFSGAGDGYTF
TGTGCCAGCAGCTTTTCGGGGGCAGGAGATGGCTACACCTTC
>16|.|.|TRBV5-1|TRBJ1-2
CASSPDSQGGAYGYTF
TGCGCCAGCAGTCCTGACTCCCAGGGTGGGGCCTATGGCTACACCTTC
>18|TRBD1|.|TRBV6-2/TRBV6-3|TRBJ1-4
CASSYEGQGRFLDEKLFF
TGTGCCAGCAGTTACGAGGGACAGGGCAGGTTTTTAGATGAAAAACTGTTTTTT
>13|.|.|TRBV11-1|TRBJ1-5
CASSRTPNQPQHF
TGTGCCAGCAGTCGTACTCCCAATCAGCCCCAGCATTTT
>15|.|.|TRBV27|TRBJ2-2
CASRLQGSNTGELFF
TGTGCCAGCCGCCTACAGGGTTCGAACACCGGGGAGCTGTTTTTT
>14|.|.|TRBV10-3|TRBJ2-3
CAISVPGIAEAQYF
TGTGCCATCAGCGTCCCGGGCATAGCGGAGGCGCAGTATTTT
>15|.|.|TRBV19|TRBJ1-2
CASSARGGAYYGYTF
TGTGCCAGTAGTGCCCGGGGGGGCGCTTACTATGGCTACACCTTC
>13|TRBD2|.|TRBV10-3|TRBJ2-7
CATQEREAYEQYF
TGTGCCACCCAGGAGCGGGAGGCCTACGAGCAGTACTTC
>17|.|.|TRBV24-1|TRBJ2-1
CATSVLEGPSSYNEQFF
TGTGCCACCAGTGTCCTCGAGGGGCCTAGCTCCTACAATGAGCAGTTCTTC
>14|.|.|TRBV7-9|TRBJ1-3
CASRAGADGNTIYF
TGTGCCAGCAGGGCGGGGGCGGATGGAAACACCATATATTTT
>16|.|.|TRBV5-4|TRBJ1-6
CASSGLGGGGNSPLHF
TGTGCCAGCAGCGGCCTAGGGGGGGGCGGTAATTCACCCCTCCACTTT
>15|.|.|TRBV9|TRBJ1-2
CASSFQEQEFGGYTF
TGTGCCAGCAGCTTTCAGGAACAGGAATTTGGTGGCTACACCTTC
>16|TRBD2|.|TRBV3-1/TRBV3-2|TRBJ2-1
CASSQDWRGGGNEQFF
TGTGCCAGCAGCCAAGACTGGCGCGGGGGGGGCAATGAGCAGTTCTTC
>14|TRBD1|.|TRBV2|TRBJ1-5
CASSVGQGNQPQHF
TGTGCCAGCAGTGTAGGACAGGGCAATCAGCCCCAGCATTTT
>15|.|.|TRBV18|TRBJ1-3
CASSPTRTAGNTIYF
TGTGCCAGCTCACCAACAAGGACAGCTGGAAACACCATATATTTT
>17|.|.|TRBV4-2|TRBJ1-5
CASSQGTGPYSNQPQHF
TGTGCCAGCAGCCAAGGGACGGGCCCATATAGCAATCAGCCCCAGCATTTT
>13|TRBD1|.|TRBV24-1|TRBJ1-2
CATSEGQGYGYTF
TGTGCCACCAGTGAAGGACAGGGCTATGGCTACACCTTC
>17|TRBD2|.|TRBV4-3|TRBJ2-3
CASSRLLAGGPTDTQYF
TGCGCCAGCAGCCGCCTACTAGCGGGAGGCCCCACAGATACGCAGTATTTT
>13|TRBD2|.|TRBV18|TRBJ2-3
CASSYGLGDTQYF
TGTGCCAGCTCATACGGACTAGGGGATACGCAGTATTTT
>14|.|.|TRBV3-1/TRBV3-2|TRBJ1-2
CASSQDPVNYGYTF
TGTGCCAGCAGCCAGGACCCAGTTAACTATGGCTACACCTTC
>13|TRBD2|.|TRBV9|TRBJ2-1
CASSKREYNEQFF
TGTGCCAGCAGCAAGCGGGAGTACAATGAGCAGTTCTTC
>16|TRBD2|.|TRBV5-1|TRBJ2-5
CASRATYGGGQETQYF
TGCGCCAGCAGGGCGACTTATGGCGGGGGCCAAGAGACCCAGTACTTC
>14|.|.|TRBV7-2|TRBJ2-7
CASSSRGSLGEQYF
TGTGCCAGCAGCTCTCGCGGCAGTTTGGGGGAGCAGTACTTC
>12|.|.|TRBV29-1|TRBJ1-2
CSVPGVNYGYTF
TGCAGCGTTCCCGGGGTTAACTATGGCTACACCTTC
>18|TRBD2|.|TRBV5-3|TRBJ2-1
CARSLPKTGLETVDEQFF
TGTGCCAGAAGCTTGCCCAAAACAGGACTAGAAACGGTCGATGAGCAGTTCTTC
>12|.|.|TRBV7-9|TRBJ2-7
CASSLVSYEQYF
TGTGCCAGCAGCTTAGTCTCGTACGAGCAGTACTTC
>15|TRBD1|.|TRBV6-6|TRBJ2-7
CASSYSTGQGYEQYF
TGTGCCAGCAGTTACTCCACAGGACAGGGTTACGAGCAGTACTTC
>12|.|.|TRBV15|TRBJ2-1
CATSRILNEQFF
TGTGCCACCAGCAGGATCCTCAATGAGCAGTTCTTC
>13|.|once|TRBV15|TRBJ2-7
CATSRESRYEQYF
TGTGCCACCAGCAGAGAAAGCAGGTACGAGCAGTACTTC
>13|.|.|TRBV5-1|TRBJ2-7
CASSLDLSYEQYF
TGCGCCAGCAGCTTGGACCTTTCCTACGAGCAGTACTTC
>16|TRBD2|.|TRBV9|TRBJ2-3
CASSVPGGGGTDTQYF
TGTGCCAGCAGCGTTCCGGGCGGGGGGGGCACAGATACGCAGTATTTT
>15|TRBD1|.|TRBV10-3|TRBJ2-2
CAISQTSGGNGELFF
TGTGCCATCAGTCAGACTTCAGGGGGCAACGGGGAGCTGTTTTTT